The text below deals with one TCR beta chain. Its antigen is not identified. The sample comes from a study of OX40 agonist ivuxolimab in advanced cancers. In the study overall: A mean age of roughly 60 years, range roughly 20 to 90, was recorded, and about 83% were male.

Study observations and caveats: CD8+ T cells averaged more expanded clones than CD4+. Doses of 0.1 to 3.0 mg/kg were accompanied by clonal expansion of CD4+ and CD8+ blood T cells by week 6.

This table comes from immunoSEQ multiplex PCR, and its TCRdb copy is limited to in-frame clones, with some not included. The table has some 73,000 clones, over 80% seen once. The sample here was CD4+ or CD8+ T cells sorted from blood, taken in a trial of the OX40 agonist ivuxolimab. The sequence was collected from an adult with an advanced solid tumor such as melanoma, head and neck, liver or kidney cancer.

The CDR3 DNA reads TGTGCCAGCACGGAAGCAAGTGCTGGGGACACTGAAGCTTTCTTT. This sequence encodes CASTEASAGDTEAFF. The J gene is TRBJ1-1, the V gene TRBV11-1; D call uncertain. The ends were cut back, 7 bases at V and 3 bases at J, with 18 bases in the middle. The CDR3 covers 15 residues. Germline V gives CDR1 SGHAT, CDR2 FQDESV (reference sequence).